Shown below are 18 T cell receptor beta chains from a single sample sequenced in a study of cytomegalovirus exposure and HLA in healthy donors. The PCR used 60 Vbeta and 13 Jbeta primers. Using immunoSEQ multiplex PCR, the repertoire was profiled, and TCRdb retains in-frame clones only, with some absent. Among 100,000 to 150,000 clones listed, around 86% were seen once. Sequencing was done on a sample of PBMCs. These receptors were taken from a man younger than 30 in good health and CMV-seronegative.

This rearrangement joins TRBV6-4 to TRBJ1-4, with 7 bases lining up with TRBD1. This CDR3 is built from 16 residues. CDR1 is MRHNA, CDR2 SNTAGT, per germline. Unmatched junction bases numbered 4, after V lost 3 bases and J lost 0 bases. CDR3 residues: CASSDGRGTTNEKLFF. The CDR3 coding sequence is TGTGCCAGCAGTGATGGCAGGGGGACAACTAATGAAAAACTGTTTTTT.

V gene TRBV7-2 combines with J gene TRBJ1-2; D gene unclear. CDR3 length: 15 amino acids. From germline, CDR1 is SGHTA and CDR2 FQGNSA. Trimming took off 1 base at V and 4 bases at J, with 13 bases between the two ends. The CDR3 DNA follows: TGTGCCAGCAGCTTAGGGGCGGACGCGGGCTATGGCTACACCTTC. Its translation: CASSLGADAGYGYTF. Drawing the rest from reference TRBV7-2 and TRBJ1-2, the complete variable domain is GAGVSQSPSNKVTEKGKDVELRCDPISGHTALYWYRQSLGQGLEFLIYFQGNSAPDKSGLPSDRFSAERTGGSVSTLTIQRTQQEDSAVYLCASSLGADAGYGYTFGSGTRLTVV.

The chain couples TRBV12-5 to TRBJ2-1, with 12 bases aligning to TRBD2. The CDR3 loop spans 16 amino acids. Germline V CDR1 and CDR2: LGHNT, FRNRAP. The ends lost 5 bases at V and 8 bases at J; junction bases unmatched: 10. CDR3 sequence (DNA): TGTGCTAGTGGTCCGGCCGGGACTAGCGGGTTCGATGAGCAGTTCTTC. It encodes CASGPAGTSGFDEQFF.

This clone has only a few counts. The chain recombines TRBV9 with TRBJ1-5; the match to TRBD1 covers 7 bases. This CDR3 region has 15 residues. Looked up from germline, CDR1 is SGDLS and CDR2 is YYNGEE. With 0 bases clipped from V and 3 bases from J, the junction kept 3 bases outside the gene matches. CDR3 residues: CASSVEGQINQPQHF. The CDR3 region has the DNA TGTGCCAGCAGCGTAGAGGGACAGATCAATCAGCCCCAGCATTTT.

This clone was seen a few times. The V and J genes are TRBV11-2 and TRBJ2-7; D call uncertain. CDR1 is SGHAT and CDR2 is FQNNGV in the germline V gene. Trimming removed 1 base from V and 4 bases from J, with 14 bases in between. CDR3 length equals 15 residues. The DNA of the CDR3 is TGTGCCAGCAGCTTAGGGCAGCCAGGATGGTACGAGCAGTACTTC. Translated: CASSLGQPGWYEQYF.

The chain carries TRBV9 and TRBJ1-3; D call uncertain. Trimming took 4 bases from V and 5 from J, leaving 16 bases between them. Germline-derived CDR1 and CDR2 are SGDLS and YYNGEE. This CDR3 spans 15 amino acids. The CDR3 region has the DNA TGTGCCAGCAGCCCGGAGGGAGACACCAGAAACACCATATATTTT. Protein: CASSPEGDTRNTIYF.

This chain joins TRBV19 and TRBJ1-5; no clear D gene. This CDR3 is built from 12 residues. V was cut by 0 bases and J by 11 bases, with 8 bases left in between. Germline CDR1 reads LNHDA; CDR2 reads SQIVND (reference sequence). CDR3 sequence (DNA): TGTGCCAGTAGTATAGATCGCGGAACCCAGCATTTT. It translates to CASSIDRGTQHF.

The chain links TRBV30 to TRBJ1-2; 8 positions match TRBD1. Germline CDR1 reads GTSNPN; CDR2 reads SVGIG (reference sequence). Germline trimming cut 8 bases from V and 6 bases from J; bases unmatched to any gene: 17. The CDR3 runs to 15 residues. The CDR3 nucleotides read TGTGCCCGGTCCCTGGGACAGGTCGCATTGGATGGCTACACCTTC. Residues: CARSLGQVALDGYTF.

The genes are TRBV10-3 and TRBJ1-3, with no clear D. The germline CDR1 and CDR2 sequences are ENHRY and SYGVKD. This CDR3 is 15 amino acids long. With 8 bases removed from V and 0 bases from J, the gap between germline ends came to 14 bases. The CDR3 loop reads CAIGRSGSSGNTIYF. CDR3 nucleotide sequence: TGTGCCATCGGACGAAGCGGAAGCTCTGGAAACACCATATATTTT.

This chain joins TRBV18 and TRBJ2-2; TRBD1 agrees at 8 bases. Germline lookup yields CDR1 KGHSH and CDR2 LQKENI. Unmatched junction bases numbered 4, after V lost 6 bases and J lost 4 bases. The CDR3 is 14 residues long. CDR3 loop: CASSPQGATGELFF. Here the CDR3 DNA reads TGTGCCAGCTCCCCTCAGGGGGCCACCGGGGAGCTGTTTTTT.

The chain recombines TRBV6-5 with TRBJ2-1; TRBD2 might be the D (6 bases). This CDR3 region has 16 residues. Trimming removed 0 bases from V and 7 bases from J, with 16 bases in between. Per the germline V gene, CDR1 is MNHEY and CDR2 is SVGAGI. The CDR3 DNA reads as TGTGCCAGCAGTTACTCGTACCGGGGGTTATCGAATGAGCAGTTCTTC. This gives the protein CASSYSYRGLSNEQFF.

J is TRBJ1-5 and V is TRBV28; no clear D gene. Trimming pared 5 bases from V and 0 bases from J, leaving 14 bases between. Germline CDR1 and CDR2: MDHEN and SYDVKM. CDR3 size: 16 residues. The CDR3 region has the DNA TGTGCCAGCAGTCACCACCGGGGTAATAGCAATCAGCCCCAGCATTTT. Translated: CASSHHRGNSNQPQHF.

The CDR3 coding sequence is TGTGCCAGCAGCTTGGCCGCGGGACAGGGGTTGGGAGATACGCAGTATTTT. Residues: CASSLAAGQGLGDTQYF. The chain recombines TRBV5-6 with TRBJ2-3; 10 bases align to TRBD1. After removal of 0 bases from V and 5 bases from J, the junction contained 9 bases not matched to a gene. The CDR3 has 17 amino acids. Per the germline V gene, CDR1 is SGHDT and CDR2 is YYEEEE.

The J gene is TRBJ1-1, the V gene TRBV10-3, with a weak D call TRBD1 (6 bases). The CDR3 runs 14 residues. Germline CDR1 ENHRY, CDR2 SYGVKD. V lost 6 bases to trimming and J lost 5 bases, with 16 bases between them. The CDR3 bases are TGTGCCATCAGCATCTCAGGGGTGGATACTGAAGCTTTCTTT. This encodes CAISISGVDTEAFF.

The rearrangement joins TRBV4-3 to TRBJ2-3; tentative D call: TRBD2 (5 bases). The V gene's germline CDR1 is LGHNA and CDR2 YSLEER. The V and J ends lost 1 base and 0 bases respectively, with 8 bases between them. The CDR3 covers 15 residues. The CDR3 sequence is CASSQGTSSTDTQYF. The CDR3 bases are TGCGCCAGCAGCCAAGGGACTTCTAGCACAGATACGCAGTATTTT.

The V gene is TRBV27, the J gene TRBJ2-7; a possible D gene is TRBD2 (6 bases). Germline CDR1 is MNHEY and CDR2 is SMNVEV (reference sequence). There are 18 residues in the CDR3. Trimming pared 3 bases from V and 0 bases from J, leaving 21 bases between. The CDR3 nucleotides are TGTGCCAGCAGTTTTGTGCGCGGGTCCGTGACTAGCTCCTACGAGCAGTACTTC. Its translation is CASSFVRGSVTSSYEQYF.

The chain combines TRBV20-1 with TRBJ1-2; a possible D gene is TRBD1 (5 bases). Trimming took off 3 bases at V and 10 bases at J, with 9 bases between the two ends. There are 10 residues in the CDR3. The V gene's germline CDR1 is DFQATT and CDR2 SNEGSKA (reference sequence). The CDR3 DNA reads as TGCAGTGCTAGTGCCAGGGACTACACCTTC. Residues: CSASARDYTF.

The chain is built from TRBV28 and TRBJ1-2, with TRBD1 matching 7 bases. The CDR3 spans 15 residues. Germline V gene lookup returns CDR1 MDHEN and CDR2 SYDVKM. The V segment lost 6 bases and the J segment 3 bases; nucleotides outside the gene matches: 10. CDR3 sequence: CASRTTGVTHYGYTF. In nucleotides, the CDR3 is TGTGCCAGCAGGACAACAGGGGTTACACACTATGGCTACACCTTC.